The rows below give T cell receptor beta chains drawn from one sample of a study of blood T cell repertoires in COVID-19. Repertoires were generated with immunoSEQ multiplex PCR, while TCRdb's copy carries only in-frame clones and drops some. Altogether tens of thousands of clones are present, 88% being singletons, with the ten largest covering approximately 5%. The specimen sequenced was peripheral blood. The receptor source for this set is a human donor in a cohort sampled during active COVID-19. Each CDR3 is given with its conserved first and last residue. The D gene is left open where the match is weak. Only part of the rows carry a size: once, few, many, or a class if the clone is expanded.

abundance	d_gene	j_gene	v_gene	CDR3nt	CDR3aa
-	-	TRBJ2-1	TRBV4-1	TGCGCCAGCAGTATCTCACCCCAGGTAAACTACAATGAGCAGTTCTTC	CASSISPQVNYNEQFF
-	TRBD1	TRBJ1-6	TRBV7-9	TGTGCCAGCAGCCGACAGGGTTATAATTCACCCCTCCACTTT	CASSRQGYNSPLHF
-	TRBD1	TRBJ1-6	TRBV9	TGTGCCAGCAGCGATCGGACAGGCCCACCCTATAATTCACCCCTCCACTTT	CASSDRTGPPYNSPLHF
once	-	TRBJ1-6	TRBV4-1	TGCGCCAGCAGCCCGGAGCTGTGGACACCTAATTCACCCCTCCACTTT	CASSPELWTPNSPLHF
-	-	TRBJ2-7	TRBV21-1	TGTGCCAGCAGCAAAGTTCCCAAGTTAGCGAGATACGAGCAGTACTTC	CASSKVPKLARYEQYF
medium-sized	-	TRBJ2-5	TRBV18	TGTGCCAGCTCACCAGCGAACAGGCCCCAAGAGACCCAGTACTTC	CASSPANRPQETQYF
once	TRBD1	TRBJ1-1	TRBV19	TGTGCCAGTAGTACCCGACAGGGTTTTAACACTGAAGCTTTCTTT	CASSTRQGFNTEAFF
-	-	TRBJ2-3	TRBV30	TGTGCCTGGGGAGTTATTACAGATACGCAGTATTTT	CAWGVITDTQYF
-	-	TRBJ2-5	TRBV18	TGTGCCAGCTCACATTTGGCAGAACAAGAGACCCAGTACTTC	CASSHLAEQETQYF
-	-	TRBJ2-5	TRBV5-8	TGTGCCAGCAGCTTGGGACAGCCCCCCAAGACCCAGTACTTC	CASSLGQPPKTQYF
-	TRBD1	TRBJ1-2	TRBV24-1	TGTGCCACCAGTGATTCCGGGACAGGGGTCGATGGCTACACCTTC	CATSDSGTGVDGYTF
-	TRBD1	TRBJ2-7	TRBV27	TGTGCCAGCAGCACATCCCCGACAGGGTACGAGCAGTACTTC	CASSTSPTGYEQYF
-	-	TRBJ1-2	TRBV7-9	TGTGCCAGCAGCCCCGCATTTGCAGCGTATGGCTACACCTTC	CASSPAFAAYGYTF
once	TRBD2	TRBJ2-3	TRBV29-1	TGCAGCGTCAAGCGGGACACAGATACGCAGTATTTT	CSVKRDTDTQYF
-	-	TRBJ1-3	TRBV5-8	TGTGCCAGCAGCTTGGGGCAGAATTCTGGAAACACCATATATTTT	CASSLGQNSGNTIYF
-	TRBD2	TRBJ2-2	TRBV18	TGTGCCAGCTCACCATTTCCGGGACTAGCGGGGGCCGGGGAGCTGTTTTTT	CASSPFPGLAGAGELFF
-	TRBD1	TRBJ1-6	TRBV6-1	TGTGCCAGCAGTGAACCGGGACAGCTAAATAATTCACCCCTCCACTTT	CASSEPGQLNNSPLHF
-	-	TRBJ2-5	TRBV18	TGTGCCAGCTCACGGGCTCGGGGAGAGACCCAGTACTTC	CASSRARGETQYF
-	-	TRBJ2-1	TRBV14	TGTGCCAGCAGCCAACGCCCAGACTGGGAGTTCTTC	CASSQRPDWEFF
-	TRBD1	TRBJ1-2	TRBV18	TGTGCCAGCTCACCCGGACAGGGGGGGAGCTATGGCTACACCTTC	CASSPGQGGSYGYTF
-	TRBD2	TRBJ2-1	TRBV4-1	TGCGCCAGCAGCCTCCCGCGGGCGGGAGCGAATGAGCAGTTCTTC	CASSLPRAGANEQFF
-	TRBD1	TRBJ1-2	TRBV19	TGTGCCACGACGGGACAGGGGATGGATGGCTACACCTTC	CATTGQGMDGYTF
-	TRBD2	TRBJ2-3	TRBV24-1	TGTGCCACCAGTGATTTGAGTAGCGGGGGACTTCAGGGGGATACGCAGTATTTT	CATSDLSSGGLQGDTQYF
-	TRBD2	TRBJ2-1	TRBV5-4	TGTGCCAGCAGCTCCGGGACTAGCGGGGGGAATGAGCAGTTCTTC	CASSSGTSGGNEQFF
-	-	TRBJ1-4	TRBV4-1	TGCGCCAGCAGCCAAGATCCCCGAGGTGAAAAACTGTTTTTT	CASSQDPRGEKLFF
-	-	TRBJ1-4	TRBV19	TGTGCCAGTACCAGGACGGGGGGCGGAATGGAAAAACTGTTTTTT	CASTRTGGGMEKLFF
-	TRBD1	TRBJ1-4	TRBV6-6	TGTGCCAGCAGTTACTCGACGGTAGGGGGCGAAAAACTGTTTTTT	CASSYSTVGGEKLFF
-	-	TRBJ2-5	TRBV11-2	TGTGCCAGCAGCACTTATCGGCGGGGTGGGGCAGGACCCCAAGAGACCCAGTACTTC	CASSTYRRGGAGPQETQYF
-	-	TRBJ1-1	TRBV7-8	TGTGCCAGCACCAAGGAGGGTTCAGGGAGGGTCGCTTTCTTT	CASTKEGSGRVAFF
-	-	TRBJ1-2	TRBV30	TGTGCCTGGAGTGTTTCGGCCAGGGGCTACACCTTC	CAWSVSARGYTF
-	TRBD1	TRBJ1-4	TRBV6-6	TGTGCCAGCAAGGGACAGCCAAATGAAAAACTGTTTTTT	CASKGQPNEKLFF
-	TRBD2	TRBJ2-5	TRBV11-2	TGTGCCAGCAGCTCGCTAGCGGGGGGTCGGGAGACCCAGTACTTC	CASSSLAGGRETQYF
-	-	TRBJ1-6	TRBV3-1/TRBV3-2	TGTGCCAGCAGCCAGCCGCTCGGGGTTGGTAATTCACCCCTCCACTTT	CASSQPLGVGNSPLHF
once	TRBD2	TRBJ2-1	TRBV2	TGTGCCAGCAATTCTATACTAGCGGGAGGCGGTCATTGGCAGTTCTTC	CASNSILAGGGHWQFF
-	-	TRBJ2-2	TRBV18	TGTGCCAGCTCACCAGGTCGGGGGTCAGCCGGGGAGCTGTTTTTT	CASSPGRGSAGELFF
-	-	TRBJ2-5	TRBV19	TGTGCCAGTAAGGATAGGAGACAGCCCCAAGAGACCCAGTACTTC	CASKDRRQPQETQYF
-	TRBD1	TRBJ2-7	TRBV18	TGTGCCAGCTCACCATTTGACAGGGGGGGAGAGCAGTACTTC	CASSPFDRGGEQYF
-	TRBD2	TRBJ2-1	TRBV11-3	TGTGCCAGCAGCATCGCGGGAGGAGGGAGTGAGCAGTTCTTC	CASSIAGGGSEQFF
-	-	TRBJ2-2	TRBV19	TGTGCCAGTAGTTGGGGCCACACCGGGGAGCTGTTTTTT	CASSWGHTGELFF
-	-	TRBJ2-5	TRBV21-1	TGTGCCAGCAGCAAACTGTCAGGGCAACAAGAGACCCAGTACTTC	CASSKLSGQQETQYF
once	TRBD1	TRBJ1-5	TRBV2	TGTGCCAGCAGACCGGGACAGGGGTTGGGTCAGCCCCAGCATTTT	CASRPGQGLGQPQHF
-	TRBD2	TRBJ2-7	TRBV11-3	TGTGCCAGCAGCCAGGGACTAGCGGGAGACGAGCAGTACTTC	CASSQGLAGDEQYF
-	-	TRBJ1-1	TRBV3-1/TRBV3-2	TGTGCCAGCAGCCAATCGGACTTAAACACTGAAGCTTTCTTT	CASSQSDLNTEAFF
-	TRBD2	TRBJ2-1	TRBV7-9	TGTGCCAGCAGACCCCCACGAGCGGGAGGGTTTAATGAGCAGTTCTTC	CASRPPRAGGFNEQFF
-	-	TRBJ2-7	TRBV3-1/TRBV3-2	TGTGCCAGCAGCGGCCGCTCCTACGAGCAGTACTTC	CASSGRSYEQYF
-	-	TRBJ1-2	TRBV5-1	TGCGCCAGCAGCTCCTTGCCCGGGACTAACTATGGCTACACCTTC	CASSSLPGTNYGYTF
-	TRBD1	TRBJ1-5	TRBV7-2	TGTGCCAGCAGCCTCGACAGGGCTCAGCCCCAGCATTTT	CASSLDRAQPQHF
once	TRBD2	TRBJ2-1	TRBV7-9	TGTGCCAGCAGCCCAGGGGCCGCTAGCGGGAGGGCCCTCGCGAATGAGCAGTTCTTC	CASSPGAASGRALANEQFF
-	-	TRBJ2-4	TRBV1	TGCACCAGCAGCCAAGATTGCGCTAGCCCCTGTCCTCAGTACTTC	CTSSQDCASPCPQYF
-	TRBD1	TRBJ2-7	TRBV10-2	TGCGCCAGCAACCCTGGACAGGGGATATACGAGCAGTACTTC	CASNPGQGIYEQYF
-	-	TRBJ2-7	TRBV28	TGTGCCAGCAGTAAGGGGGGGAGGACCGTTTACGAGCAGTACTTC	CASSKGGRTVYEQYF
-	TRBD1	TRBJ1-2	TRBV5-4	TGTGCCAGCAGCGTCGGGACAGGGGGCGACTATGGCTACACCTTC	CASSVGTGGDYGYTF
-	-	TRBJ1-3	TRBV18	TGTGCCAGCTCACTGACGGCGGCAGGGTCGGGAAACACCATATATTTT	CASSLTAAGSGNTIYF